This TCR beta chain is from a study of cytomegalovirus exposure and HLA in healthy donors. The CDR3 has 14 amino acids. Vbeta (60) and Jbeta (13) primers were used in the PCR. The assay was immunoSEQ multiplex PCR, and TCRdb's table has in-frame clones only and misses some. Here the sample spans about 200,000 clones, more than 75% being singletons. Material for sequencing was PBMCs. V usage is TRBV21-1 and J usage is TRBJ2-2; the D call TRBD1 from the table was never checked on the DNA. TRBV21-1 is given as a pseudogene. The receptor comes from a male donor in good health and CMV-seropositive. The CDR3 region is CASSKDRPTGELFF. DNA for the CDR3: TGTGCCAGCAGCAAAGACAGGCCGACCGGGGAGCTGTTTTTT.